This T cell receptor (beta chain) was captured by sequencing in a study of blood T cells in healthy people across ages. Regarding the study as a whole: Estimated diversity, derived from one million T cells, was regarded as an underestimate.

Together with a sample-barcoded 5' primer, a J-beta primer mix was included in a second PCR lasting 7 to 11 cycles. A template-switch adaptor with 12 random nucleotides tagged each cDNA molecule. TCRdb re-analysed the 5' RACE reads in MiXCR, keeping a single row per CDR3 protein. The table shows roughly 900,000 distinct CDR3 sequences, with 48% occurring only once. The table lists this clonotype with a count of one. Its target is not known. The TCR comes from a man under 40 in good health. The source material was blood.

Here the CDR3 reads CASTYHGGVQETQYF. CDR3 sequence (DNA): TGTGCCAGCACCTACCATGGGGGGGTCCAAGAGACCCAGTACTTC. The chain has TRBV6-5 and TRBJ2-5; TRBD2 matches 7 bases. CDR1 MNHEY and CDR2 SVGAGI come from the germline V gene. The CDR3 contains 15 residues. J was trimmed by 1 base and V by 7 bases; bases with no gene match: 9.